One sample yielded the 27 T cell receptor beta chains listed below, sequenced in a study of blood T cell repertoires in COVID-19. Measured with immunoSEQ multiplex PCR; TCRdb has only the in-frame clones, and not every one. The sample shows approximately 69,000 clones, 75% to 85% of them seen only once. Sequenced sample: peripheral blood. Every receptor here comes from a woman aged 70-85 years with acute or convalescent COVID-19.

This rearrangement joins TRBV7-9 to TRBJ2-1, with a tentative D call TRBD2 (6 bases). V lost 3 bases and J 7 bases, leaving 16 bases between the germline ends. Germline V lookup: CDR1 SEHNR, CDR2 FQNEAQ (reference sequence). The CDR3 is 15 residues long. The DNA for the CDR3 is TGTGCCAGCAGCTTTCCGGGACTGGAGAAAAATGAGCAGTTCTTC. Its translation: CASSFPGLEKNEQFF.

This chain uses TRBV4-1 with TRBJ2-3; weak D call: TRBD2 (6 bases). Germline loops: CDR1 MGHRA, CDR2 YSYEKL. This CDR3 has 16 residues. V was clipped by 5 bases and J by 0 bases, with 15 bases between them. The CDR3: CASSARAGSSTDTQYF. DNA of the CDR3: TGCGCCAGCAGCGCTCGGGCGGGGTCGAGCACAGATACGCAGTATTTT.

The J gene is TRBJ1-3, the V gene TRBV9; D might be TRBD1 (5 bases). Trimming removed 0 bases from V and 4 bases from J, with 14 bases in between. The CDR3 sequence is 16 residues long. Germline values: CDR1 SGDLS, CDR2 YYNGEE. The CDR3: CASSVGKGLEGNTIYF. DNA for the CDR3: TGTGCCAGCAGCGTAGGGAAGGGACTGGAAGGAAACACCATATATTTT. Full variable domain (outside the CDR3, taken from reference TRBV9 and TRBJ1-3): DSGVTQTPKHLITATGQRVTLRCSPRSGDLSVYWYQQSLDQGLQFLIQYYNGEERAKGNILERFSAQQFPDLHSELNLSSLELGDSALYFCASSVGKGLEGNTIYFGEGSWLTVV.

The genes are TRBV6-6 and TRBJ2-3; D gene uncertain. This CDR3 spans 15 amino acids. Trimming removed 5 bases from V and 4 bases from J, with 16 bases in between. Germline CDR1 reads MNHNY; CDR2 reads SVGAGI (reference sequence). The CDR3 sequence: CASSTRAGPPDTQYF. Here the CDR3 DNA reads TGTGCCAGCAGTACCCGTGCAGGCCCACCAGATACGCAGTATTTT.

This sequence joins TRBV4-1 and TRBJ1-4; D might be TRBD1 (6 bases). V lost 2 bases, J lost 5 bases, and 15 bases lay in between. This CDR3 is 16 amino acids long. Germline CDR1 MGHRA, CDR2 YSYEKL. The CDR3 here is CASSQSPTGVNEKLFF. The DNA for the CDR3 is TGCGCCAGCAGCCAATCCCCGACAGGCGTAAATGAAAAACTGTTTTTT.

The chain joins TRBV19 to TRBJ2-3; 7 nucleotides agree with TRBD2. The CDR3 extends over 16 amino acids. CDR1 is LNHDA, CDR2 SQIVND, per germline (reference sequence). The V gene end was trimmed by 7 bases and the J gene end by 2 bases; junction bases not matched to a gene: 12. The CDR3 protein is CASKGKRGGYTDTQYF. As DNA, the CDR3 is TGTGCCAGTAAGGGAAAGCGGGGAGGTTACACAGATACGCAGTATTTT.

The chain links TRBV19 to TRBJ2-7; 9 nucleotides align to TRBD1. Germline V gene sequence: CDR1 LNHDA, CDR2 SQIVND (reference sequence). V shed 5 bases, J shed 2 bases, and the junction held 16 bases outside the gene matches. The CDR3 is 18 amino acids. The CDR3 reads CASSSAGTGMSPPYEQYF. DNA for the CDR3: TGTGCCAGTAGTTCGGCCGGGACAGGGATGTCTCCTCCCTACGAGCAGTACTTC.

This chain connects TRBV7-3 to TRBJ1-1; D is unclear. The CDR3 sequence is 14 residues long. V was trimmed by 1 base and J by 2 bases, leaving 8 bases between them. From germline, CDR1 is SGHTA and CDR2 FQGTGA. This CDR3 is CASSLMGSNTEAFF. The DNA for the CDR3 is TGTGCCAGCAGCTTAATGGGCAGCAACACTGAAGCTTTCTTT.

The chain employs TRBV27 and TRBJ2-5; 16 nucleotides agree with TRBD2. The CDR3 sequence is 17 residues long. Germline V gene lookup returns CDR1 MNHEY and CDR2 SMNVEV (reference sequence). V trimming: 11 bases; J trimming: 6 bases; junction bases outside the gene matches: 15. DNA of the CDR3: TGTGCCCCCTCTATAGGTCGGGGACTAGCGGGGGGGAAGACCCAGTACTTC. Translated: CAPSIGRGLAGGKTQYF.

This clone was seen only a few times. The chain joins TRBV27 to TRBJ1-5; 8 positions match TRBD1. The germline V gene has CDR1 MNHEY and CDR2 SMNVEV (reference sequence). J gave up 5 bases and V 8 bases, and 5 bases lay outside the gene matches. The CDR3 consists of 13 residues. CDR3 sequence (DNA): TGTGCCAGCCCTGAGACAGGGGATCAGCCCCAGCATTTT. Its translation: CASPETGDQPQHF.

CDR3 sequence reads: CASSPTGTNTGELFF. Written as DNA, the CDR3 is TGTGCCAGTAGTCCTACCGGGACAAACACCGGGGAGCTGTTTTTT. This chain connects TRBV19 to TRBJ2-2, with D tentatively TRBD1 (6 bases). The CDR3 is made up of 15 amino acids. The germline V gene encodes CDR1 LNHDA and CDR2 SQIVND (reference sequence). Trimming stripped 5 bases from V and 2 bases from J, with 12 bases between.

This CDR3 is CATSPYPGETQYF. In DNA form, the CDR3 reads TGTGCCACCAGCCCCTACCCCGGAGAGACCCAGTACTTC. This chain joins TRBV15 and TRBJ2-5; D call uncertain. In germline, CDR1 is LNHNV, CDR2 YYDKDF (reference sequence). V gave up 5 bases and J gave up 4 bases, with 11 bases separating them. CDR3 length: 13 residues.

V usage is TRBV6-6 and J usage is TRBJ2-2, with 12 nucleotides matching TRBD2. Trimming cost V 5 bases and J 5 bases; bases outside gene matches: 6. This CDR3 has 16 residues. The germline gives CDR1 MNHNY, CDR2 SVGAGI (reference sequence). The CDR3 bases are TGTGCCAGCAGTCCGCCGACTAGCGGGAGAACCGGGGAGCTGTTTTTT. As protein: CASSPPTSGRTGELFF.

The rearrangement uses TRBV7-2 and TRBJ1-5; D possibly corresponds to TRBD1 (5 bases). CDR3 length equals 15 residues. The V end was cut by 2 bases, the J end by 6 bases, with 14 bases between. The V gene's germline CDR1 is SGHTA and CDR2 FQGNSA. The CDR3 sequence is CASSLNGLGVQPQHF. CDR3 nucleotides: TGTGCCAGCAGCTTAAACGGCTTAGGGGTTCAGCCCCAGCATTTT.

The V call is TRBV29-1, the J call TRBJ2-7; D gene uncertain. The CDR3 contains 11 residues. Germline V gene data show CDR1 as SQVTM and CDR2 as ANQGSEA. The V end was cut by 7 bases, the J end by 0 bases, with 7 bases between. DNA for the CDR3: TGCAGCGGGAGCACCTCCTACGAGCAGTACTTC. Its protein is CSGSTSYEQYF.

The chain links TRBV10-1 to TRBJ2-3; 10 nucleotides line up with TRBD2. Trimming removed 4 bases from V and 1 base from J; junction bases left unmatched: 8. CDR1 and CDR2 from the germline V gene are WNHNN and SYGVQD (reference sequence). The CDR3 runs 17 residues. The chain's CDR3 is CASSAGRLAGRTDTQYF. In DNA form, the CDR3 reads TGCGCCAGCAGTGCCGGAAGACTAGCGGGCCGCACAGATACGCAGTATTTT.

The chain employs TRBV5-5 and TRBJ2-7; 9 bases are a match to TRBD2. Per germline, CDR1 SGHKS and CDR2 YYEKEE (reference sequence). This CDR3 is built from 15 residues. The V gene end was trimmed by 9 bases and the J gene end by 0 bases; junction bases not matched to a gene: 10. The CDR3 region is CATAAGLAFSYEQYF. The CDR3 coding sequence is TGTGCCACCGCTGCCGGACTAGCGTTCTCCTACGAGCAGTACTTC.

The rearrangement joins TRBV29-1 to TRBJ1-3; D call uncertain. V was cut by 4 bases and J by 0 bases, with 7 bases left in between. The CDR3 totals 13 residues. The germline V gene encodes CDR1 SQVTM and CDR2 ANQGSEA. The CDR3 spells CSVAPSSGNTIYF. The CDR3 nucleotides read TGCAGCGTTGCCCCGAGCTCTGGAAACACCATATATTTT.

CDR3 loop: CSVSGTGPSYEQYF. The DNA for the CDR3 is TGCAGCGTTTCCGGGACAGGACCGTCCTACGAGCAGTACTTC. The rearrangement joins TRBV29-1 to TRBJ2-7; TRBD1 aligns across 8 bases. From germline, CDR1 is SQVTM and CDR2 ANQGSEA. The CDR3 loop spans 14 amino acids. Losses at the gene ends were 5 bases for V and 1 base for J; bases not matched to a gene: 7.

There are many counts of this clone. This rearrangement joins TRBV12-3 or TRBV12-4 to TRBJ2-5, with 8 bases that match TRBD2. CDR3 length: 13 residues. V was pared by 6 bases and J by 4 bases, with 4 bases of the junction left unmatched. The CDR3 reads CASSGLAPETQYF. The CDR3 nucleotides are TGTGCCAGCAGCGGACTAGCCCCAGAGACCCAGTACTTC.

The V gene is TRBV4-2, the J gene TRBJ1-2; the match to TRBD1 covers 7 bases. Germline V gene data show CDR1 as LGHNA and CDR2 as YNFKEQ. The CDR3 is made up of 16 amino acids. The trim removed 2 bases at V and 8 bases at J, leaving 14 bases unmatched. The CDR3 sequence: CASSQSTVPGGKGYTF. The CDR3 DNA sequence: TGTGCCAGCAGCCAATCAACAGTCCCAGGGGGGAAGGGCTACACCTTC.

To note about this clone: The junction does not match germline at one end; this may be a read error. The rearrangement links TRBV5-6 to TRBJ2-7, with 8 bases identical to TRBD1. The CDR3 length is 12 residues. Germline values: CDR1 SGHDT, CDR2 YYEEEE. The CDR3 loop is CASSWDRTEPNF. The CDR3 DNA sequence: TGTGCCAGCAGCTGGGACAGGACCGAGCCGAACTTC.

The rearrangement uses TRBV7-3 and TRBJ1-1, with 7 bases matching TRBD1. CDR1 is SGHTA, CDR2 FQGTGA, per germline. This CDR3 region has 14 residues. V was pared by 5 bases and J by 4 bases, with 7 bases of the junction left unmatched. This CDR3 reads CASSIQGKGTEAFF. CDR3 DNA sequence: TGTGCCAGCAGCATACAGGGGAAGGGCACTGAAGCTTTCTTT.

This clone was observed a few times. J is TRBJ1-2 and V is TRBV3-1 (or the pseudogene TRBV3-2); D may be TRBD1 (6 bases). The CDR3 spans 15 residues. V was trimmed by 4 bases and J by 7 bases, leaving 19 bases between them. Germline-derived CDR1 and CDR2 are LGHDT and YNNKEL (reference sequence). The CDR3 reads CASSPQSTGLGGYTF. The CDR3 DNA reads TGTGCCAGCAGCCCACAAAGTACAGGGCTCGGTGGCTACACCTTC.

This clone has just one count. The genes are TRBV4-1 and TRBJ1-2; D gene uncertain. Trimming stripped 0 bases from V and 7 bases from J, with 12 bases between. CDR3 length: 14 amino acids. Germline V gene sequence: CDR1 MGHRA, CDR2 YSYEKL. CDR3 DNA sequence: TGCGCCAGCAGCCAAGATCGGGTCGGCGGTGGCTACACCTTC. Its protein is CASSQDRVGGGYTF.

This clone appeared once. The chain links TRBV12-3 or TRBV12-4 to TRBJ2-5; TRBD2 aligns across 8 bases. With V trimmed by 6 bases and J by 5 bases, 5 bases remained unmatched. The CDR3 has 13 residues. Written as DNA, the CDR3 is TGTGCCAGCAGCGCGACGGGGGGGGAGACCCAGTACTTC. Its protein product is CASSATGGETQYF.

This clone is a singleton in its sample. The chain joins TRBV28 to TRBJ1-3; no clear D gene. CDR1 and CDR2 from the germline V gene are MDHEN and SYDVKM. The ends were cut back, 5 bases at V and 2 bases at J, with 10 bases in the middle. This CDR3 region has 14 residues. In DNA, the CDR3 is TGTGCCAGCAGTCGTCCGGGGACTGGAAACACCATATATTTT. It encodes CASSRPGTGNTIYF.